This T cell receptor (beta chain) was sequenced for a study of shared clonotypes between healthy human individuals. In germline, CDR1 is SEHNR, CDR2 FQNEAQ (reference sequence). V was cut by 4 bases and J by 0 bases, with 9 bases left in between. The CDR3 is 14 amino acids. Study-wide findings and caveats: A handful of donors showed sharing of approximately 4.7% of naive CD4 clonotypes. Generation probability values for non-shared clonotypes were lower than those for clonotypes shared by all four donors. There were few donors, and this limited the genetic and exposure-history diversity represented.

Naive CD8 isolation took CD45RO-negative cells positively selected for CCR7 and excluded terminally differentiated effector memory CD45RA+ cells. The donors, healthy adults who were HIV-negative, had experienced no recent acute infections or vaccinations. About this clone: Its antigen remains unidentified.

TCRdb's table, derived via immunoSEQ multiplex PCR, lists solely in-frame clones and lacks some. The sample records about 2.2 million clones, 85% to 95% being singletons. J is TRBJ1-2 and V is TRBV7-9, with a weak D call TRBD1 (5 bases). The clonotype was recovered from a man between 18 and 35 years old in good health. Some clones in this sample may be carry-over from other donors' samples. The source material was naive CD8+ T cells from PBMCs. The CDR3 coding sequence is TGTGCCAGCAGCTGGACGGACACTAACTATGGCTACACCTTC. Its protein is CASSWTDTNYGYTF.